In its sample, the clone carrying this T cell receptor (beta chain) was seen a few times. The CDR3 contains 15 residues. Germline CDR1 and CDR2: KGHDR and SFDVKD. V was clipped by 3 bases and J by 5 bases, with 12 bases between them. Cohort allocation depended upon clinical history that participants reported. Libraries were prepared by immunoSEQ multiplex PCR; TCRdb keeps only in-frame clonotypes and omits some of them. This table holds some 130,000 clones, around four fifths found once. This entry belongs to a study of blood T cell repertoires in COVID-19. On the study more broadly: Sites in the United States, Italy and Spain provided acute and convalescent COVID-19 samples.

Sequencing was performed on PBMCs or T cells enriched from blood (not recorded which). The sequence was collected from a man aged 25 to 45 who had recovered from COVID-19. V is TRBV24-1 and J is TRBJ2-2; D is ambiguous. The CDR3 is CATSDPSSRTGELFF. The CDR3 DNA sequence: TGTGCCACCAGTGATCCGAGTTCCCGGACCGGGGAGCTGTTTTTT.